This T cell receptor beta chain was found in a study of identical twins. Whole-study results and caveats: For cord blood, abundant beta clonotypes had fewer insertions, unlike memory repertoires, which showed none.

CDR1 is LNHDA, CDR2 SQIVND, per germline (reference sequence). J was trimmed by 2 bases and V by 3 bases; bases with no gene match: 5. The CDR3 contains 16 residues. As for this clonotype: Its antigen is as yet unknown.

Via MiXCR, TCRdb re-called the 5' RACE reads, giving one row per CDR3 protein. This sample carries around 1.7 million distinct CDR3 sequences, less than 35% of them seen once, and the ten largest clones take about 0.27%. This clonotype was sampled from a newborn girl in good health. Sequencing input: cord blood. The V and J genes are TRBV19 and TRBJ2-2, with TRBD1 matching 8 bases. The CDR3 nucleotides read TGTGCCAGTAGTATCCGGGGGACAGGTAACACCGGGGAGCTGTTTTTT. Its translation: CASSIRGTGNTGELFF.